Below are 4 T cell receptor beta chains sequenced from a single sample in a study of cytomegalovirus exposure and HLA in healthy donors. A multiplex PCR was run with 60 Vbeta primers and 13 Jbeta primers. Some clones are missing from TCRdb's copy, which holds only in-frame ones; the method was immunoSEQ multiplex PCR. Of roughly 100,000 clones in the sample, about 75% were seen once. The material sequenced was PBMCs. The receptors derive from a middle-aged woman in good health and CMV-seronegative.

The V gene is TRBV19, the J gene TRBJ1-4, with 7 nucleotides matching TRBD1. Germline V lookup: CDR1 LNHDA, CDR2 SQIVND (reference sequence). Unmatched junction bases numbered 6, after V lost 6 bases and J lost 5 bases. The CDR3 contains 14 residues. DNA of the CDR3: TGTGCCAGTAGGTTGTTACAGGGGAATGAAAAACTGTTTTTT. Protein sequence: CASRLLQGNEKLFF.

The CDR3 sequence is CSVERQETSNEKLFF. CDR3 DNA sequence: TGCAGCGTTGAGCGACAAGAAACGTCTAATGAAAAACTGTTTTTT. The V and J genes are TRBV29-1 and TRBJ1-4; D uncertain. Germline V lookup: CDR1 SQVTM, CDR2 ANQGSEA. There are 15 residues in the CDR3. V lost 3 bases to trimming and J lost 3 bases, with 14 bases between them.

The chain joins TRBV5-4 to TRBJ2-3, with unresolved D. CDR1 is SGHNT and CDR2 is YYREEE in the germline V gene (reference sequence). The CDR3 is 13 residues long. V shed 4 bases and J shed 5 bases, with 11 bases lying between them. The chain's CDR3 is CASSPASKDTQYF. The CDR3 DNA is TGTGCCAGCAGCCCCGCTAGTAAAGATACGCAGTATTTT. The full variable domain, in which reference TRBV5-4 and TRBJ2-3 provide the parts outside the CDR3, is ETGVTQSPTHLIKTRGQQVTLRCSSQSGHNTVSWYQQALGQGPQFIFQYYREEENGRGNFPPRFSGLQFPNYSSELNVNALELDDSALYLCASSPASKDTQYFGPGTRLTVL.

V is TRBV4-1 and J is TRBJ2-3; 10 nucleotides line up with TRBD2. V dropped 5 bases and J dropped 2; count of bases not matched to a gene: 7. The CDR3 runs to 16 residues. Germline values: CDR1 MGHRA, CDR2 YSYEKL. The CDR3, as DNA: TGCGCCAGCAGCAGACGGACTAGCGGTGACACAGATACGCAGTATTTT. It specifies CASSRRTSGDTDTQYF.